The TCR beta chain described here comes from a study of shared clonotypes between healthy human individuals. On the study more broadly: Each donor's CD4 naive and CD4 memory cells filled three plates apiece, CD8 naive two, and CD8 memory one.

As to this clone: The junction departs from the called germline gene at one end, perhaps through a read error.

Libraries were prepared by immunoSEQ multiplex PCR; TCRdb keeps only in-frame clonotypes and omits some of them. The sample gives about 1 million clones, approximately 72% of which show up once; 1.4% is in the top ten. This CDR3 region has 15 residues. CDR1 and CDR2 from the germline V gene are SSHAT and FNYEAQ (reference sequence). The chain links TRBV7-7 to TRBJ2-1, with 9 bases fitting TRBD2. The TCR was taken from a man in his late teens or twenties in good health. Material for sequencing was memory CD4+ T cells sorted from blood. The subset: CD45RA-negative fraction. The CDR3 loop reads CASSLELAGYNEQFF. The CDR3 DNA is TGTGCTAGCAGCTTAGAACTAGCGGGTTACAATGAGCAGTTCTTC.